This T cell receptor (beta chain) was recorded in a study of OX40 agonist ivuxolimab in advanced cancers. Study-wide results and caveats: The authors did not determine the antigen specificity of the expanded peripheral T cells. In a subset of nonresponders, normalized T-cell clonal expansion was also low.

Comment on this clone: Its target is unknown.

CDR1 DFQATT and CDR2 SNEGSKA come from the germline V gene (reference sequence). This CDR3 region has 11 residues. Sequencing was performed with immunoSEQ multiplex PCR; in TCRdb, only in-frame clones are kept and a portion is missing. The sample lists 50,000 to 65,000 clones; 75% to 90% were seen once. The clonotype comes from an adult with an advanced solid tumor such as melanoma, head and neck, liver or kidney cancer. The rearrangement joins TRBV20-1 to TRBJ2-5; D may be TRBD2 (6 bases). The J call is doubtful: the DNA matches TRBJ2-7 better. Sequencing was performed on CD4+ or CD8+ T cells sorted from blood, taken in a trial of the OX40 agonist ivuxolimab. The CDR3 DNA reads TGCAGTGGGTCGCGGGACCACGAGCAGTACTTC. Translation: CSGSRDHEQYF.